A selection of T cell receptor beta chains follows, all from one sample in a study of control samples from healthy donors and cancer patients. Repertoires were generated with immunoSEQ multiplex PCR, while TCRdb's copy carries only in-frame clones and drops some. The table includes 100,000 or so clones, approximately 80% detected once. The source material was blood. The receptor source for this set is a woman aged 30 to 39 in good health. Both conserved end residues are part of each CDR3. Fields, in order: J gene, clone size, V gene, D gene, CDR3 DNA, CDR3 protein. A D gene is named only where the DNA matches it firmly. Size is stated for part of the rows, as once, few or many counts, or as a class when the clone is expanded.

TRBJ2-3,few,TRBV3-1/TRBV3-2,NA,TGTGCCAGCAGCCACCGCACAGATACGCAGTATTTT,CASSHRTDTQYF
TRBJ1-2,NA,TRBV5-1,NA,TGCGCCAGCAGCCCGTCCCAAACCCACAACTATGGCTACACCTTC,CASSPSQTHNYGYTF
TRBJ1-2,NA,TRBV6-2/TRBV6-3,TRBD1,TGTGCCAGCAGTTACGTGACAGGGGGAAGCTATGGCTACACCTTC,CASSYVTGGSYGYTF
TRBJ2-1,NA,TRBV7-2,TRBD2,TGTGCCAGCAGCCCAGGACTAGCGGGGGCCTCCCCCAATGAGCAGTTCTTC,CASSPGLAGASPNEQFF
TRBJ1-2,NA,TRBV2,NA,TGTGCCAGCAGTGTACAGGGCTCTGGCTACACCTTC,CASSVQGSGYTF
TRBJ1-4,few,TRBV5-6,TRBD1,TGTGCCAGCAGCTTACAGGGGTTGAATGAAAAACTGTTTTTT,CASSLQGLNEKLFF
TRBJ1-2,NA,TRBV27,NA,TGTGCCAGCAGTTTTACGGTGGGGGCTTGGTATGGCTACACCTTC,CASSFTVGAWYGYTF
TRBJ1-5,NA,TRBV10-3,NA,TGTGCCATCAGTGAGCAGGGTGCACATCAGCCCCAGCATTTT,CAISEQGAHQPQHF
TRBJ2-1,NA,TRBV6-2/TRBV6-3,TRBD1,TGTGCCAGCAGTCATACTTTACAGGGGGAACAGTTCTTC,CASSHTLQGEQFF
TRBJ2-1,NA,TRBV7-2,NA,TGTGCCAGCAGCTTGCCTAGCCTCTACAATGAGCAGTTCTTC,CASSLPSLYNEQFF
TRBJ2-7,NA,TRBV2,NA,TGTGCCAGCTTGGGGGGCTACGAGCAGTACTTC,CASLGGYEQYF
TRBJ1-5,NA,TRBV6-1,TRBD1,TGTGCCAGCAGTGGCCCCTTAGGGGGCATCGGTCAGCCCCAGCATTTT,CASSGPLGGIGQPQHF
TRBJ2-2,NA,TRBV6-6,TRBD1,TGTGCCAGCAGCACAGGGGTCACCGGGGAGCTGTTTTTT,CASSTGVTGELFF
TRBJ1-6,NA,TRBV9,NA,TGTGCCAGCAGCGTCTCCGGGACCGAAAATTCACCCCTCCACTTT,CASSVSGTENSPLHF
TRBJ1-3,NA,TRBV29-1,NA,TGCAGCGTTGAGACGGGGGCTGGAAACACCATATATTTT,CSVETGAGNTIYF
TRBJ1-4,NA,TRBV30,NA,TGTGCCTGGGGATCAGGGGACGGGGAAAAACTGTTTTTT,CAWGSGDGEKLFF
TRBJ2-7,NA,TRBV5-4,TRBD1,TGTGCCAGCAGCCTACCGGGACAGGCGTACTACGAGCAGTACTTC,CASSLPGQAYYEQYF
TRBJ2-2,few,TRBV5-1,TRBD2,TGCGCCAGCAGCTTGAGCGCGGGGGGGCCCGGCGGGGAGCTGTTTTTT,CASSLSAGGPGGELFF
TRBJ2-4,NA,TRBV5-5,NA,TGTGCCAGCAGCTTCAATGAGGGGCAGGGGAGCATTCAGTACTTC,CASSFNEGQGSIQYF
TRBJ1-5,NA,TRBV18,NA,TGTGCCAGCTCGCAAGACAGGAGTCAGCCCCAGCATTTT,CASSQDRSQPQHF
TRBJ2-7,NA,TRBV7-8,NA,TGTGCCAGCAGCTTACGGACATCCTACGAGCAGTACTTC,CASSLRTSYEQYF
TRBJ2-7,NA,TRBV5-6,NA,TGTGCCAGCAGCTTGAGACAGGCGTACGAGCAGTACTTC,CASSLRQAYEQYF
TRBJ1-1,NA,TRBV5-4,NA,TGTGCCAGCAGCTGGGGACTGGGGATGAACACTGAAGCTTTCTTT,CASSWGLGMNTEAFF
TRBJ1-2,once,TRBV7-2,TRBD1,TGTGCCAGCAGCCAGGGGACAGGGGTACTCTATGGCTACACCTTC,CASSQGTGVLYGYTF
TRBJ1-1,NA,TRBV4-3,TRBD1,TGCGCCAGCAGCCAGGGTACCGGGACAGTGGGCACTGAAGCTTTCTTT,CASSQGTGTVGTEAFF